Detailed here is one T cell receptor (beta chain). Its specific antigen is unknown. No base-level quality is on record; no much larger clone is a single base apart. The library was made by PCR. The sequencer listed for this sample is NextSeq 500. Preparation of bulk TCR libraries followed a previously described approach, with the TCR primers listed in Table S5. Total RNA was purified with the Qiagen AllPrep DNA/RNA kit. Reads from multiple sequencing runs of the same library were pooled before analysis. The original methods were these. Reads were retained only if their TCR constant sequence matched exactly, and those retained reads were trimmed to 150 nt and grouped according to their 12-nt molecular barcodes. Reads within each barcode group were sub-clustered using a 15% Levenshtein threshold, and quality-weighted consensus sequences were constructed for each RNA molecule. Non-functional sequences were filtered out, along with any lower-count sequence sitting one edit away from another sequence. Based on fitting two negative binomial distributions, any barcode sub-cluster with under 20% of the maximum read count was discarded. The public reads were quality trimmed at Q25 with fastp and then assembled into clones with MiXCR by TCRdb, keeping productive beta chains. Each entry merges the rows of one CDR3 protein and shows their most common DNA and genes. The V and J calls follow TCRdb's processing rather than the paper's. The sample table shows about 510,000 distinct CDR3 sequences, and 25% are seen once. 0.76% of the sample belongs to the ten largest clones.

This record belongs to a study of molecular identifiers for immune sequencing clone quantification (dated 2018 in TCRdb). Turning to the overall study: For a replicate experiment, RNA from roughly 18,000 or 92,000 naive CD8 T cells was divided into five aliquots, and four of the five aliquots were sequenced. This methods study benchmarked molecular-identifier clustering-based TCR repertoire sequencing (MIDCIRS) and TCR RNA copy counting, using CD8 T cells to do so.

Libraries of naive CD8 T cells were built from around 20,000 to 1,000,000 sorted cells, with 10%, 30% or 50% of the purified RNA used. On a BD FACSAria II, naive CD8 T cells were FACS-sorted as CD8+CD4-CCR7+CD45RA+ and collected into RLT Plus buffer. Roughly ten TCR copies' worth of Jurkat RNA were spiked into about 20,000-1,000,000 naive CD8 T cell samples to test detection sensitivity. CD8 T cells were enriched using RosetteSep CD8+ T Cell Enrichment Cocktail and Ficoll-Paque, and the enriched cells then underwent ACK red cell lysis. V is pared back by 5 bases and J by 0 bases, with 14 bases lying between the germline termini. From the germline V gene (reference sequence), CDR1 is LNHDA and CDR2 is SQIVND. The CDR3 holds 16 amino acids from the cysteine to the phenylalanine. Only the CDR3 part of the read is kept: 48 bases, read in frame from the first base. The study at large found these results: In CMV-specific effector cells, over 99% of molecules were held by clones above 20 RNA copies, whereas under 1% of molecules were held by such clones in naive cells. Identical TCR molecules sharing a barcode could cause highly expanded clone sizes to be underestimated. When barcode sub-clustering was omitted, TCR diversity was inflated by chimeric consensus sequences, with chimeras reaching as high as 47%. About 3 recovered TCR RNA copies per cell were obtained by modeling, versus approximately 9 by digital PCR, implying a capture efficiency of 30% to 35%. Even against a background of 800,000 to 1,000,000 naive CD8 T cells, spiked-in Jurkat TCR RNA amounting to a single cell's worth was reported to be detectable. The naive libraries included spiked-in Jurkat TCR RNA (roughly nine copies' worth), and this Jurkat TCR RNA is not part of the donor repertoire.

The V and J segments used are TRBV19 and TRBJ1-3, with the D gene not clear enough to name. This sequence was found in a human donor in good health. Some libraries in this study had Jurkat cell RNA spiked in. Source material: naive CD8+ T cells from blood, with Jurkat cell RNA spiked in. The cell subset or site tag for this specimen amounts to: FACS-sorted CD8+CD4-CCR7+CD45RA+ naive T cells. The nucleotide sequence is TGTGCCAGTAGTCTTGGCCGCCGATCCTCTGGAAACACCATATATTTT. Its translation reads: CASSLGRRSSGNTIYF.